A selection of T cell receptor beta chains follows, all from one sample in a study of shared clonotypes between healthy human individuals. Clones were sequenced by immunoSEQ multiplex PCR, and TCRdb holds only the in-frame ones, with some missing. The top ten hold roughly 1.4% of the sample, which has about 1 million clones, around 76% seen once. The specimen sequenced was memory CD4+ T cells sorted from blood. The receptors were sampled from a man aged 18 to 35 in good health. Each CDR3 is given with its conserved first and last residue. Fields, in order: CDR3 protein, CDR3 DNA, D gene, V gene, clone size, J gene. The D gene is left open where the match is weak. Clone size appears in some rows only: once, few, many, or a class for an expanded clone.

CASSFGPGTSGGETQYF | TGTGCCAGCAGCTTTGGGCCCGGGACTAGCGGGGGAGAGACCCAGTACTTC | TRBD2 | TRBV7-6 | NA | TRBJ2-5
CASSLGRASTDTQYF | TGTGCCAGCAGCTTGGGTAGGGCTAGCACAGATACGCAGTATTTT | NA | TRBV5-6 | once | TRBJ2-3
CAISVGGGFYSYEQYF | TGTGCCATCAGTGTGGGGGGGGGCTTTTACTCCTACGAGCAGTACTTC | NA | TRBV10-3 | NA | TRBJ2-7
CASSVYRASATNEKLFF | TGTGCCAGCAGTGTTTACAGGGCCTCTGCAACTAATGAAAAACTGTTTTTT | NA | TRBV6-1 | NA | TRBJ1-4
CASSNPTSGSYEQYF | TGTGCCAGCAGTAACCCGACTAGCGGGAGTTACGAGCAGTACTTC | TRBD2 | TRBV6-6 | NA | TRBJ2-7
CASSLGSSVYTEAFF | TGTGCCAGCAGTCTCGGGTCTTCGGTTTACACTGAAGCTTTCTTT | NA | TRBV28 | NA | TRBJ1-1
CASSFSGSSTDTQYF | TGTGCCAGCAGCTTTAGCGGATCTAGCACAGATACGCAGTATTTT | NA | TRBV7-2 | NA | TRBJ2-3
CASSTRQGMNTEAFF | TGTGCCAGCTCAACAAGACAGGGCATGAACACTGAAGCTTTCTTT | TRBD1 | TRBV18 | NA | TRBJ1-1
CASSKDLWDIQYF | TGTGCCAGCAGCAAAGACCTCTGGGACATTCAGTACTTC | NA | TRBV9 | NA | TRBJ2-4
CASKVGQNQPQHF | TGTGCCAGCAAGGTGGGGCAAAATCAGCCCCAGCATTTT | NA | TRBV6-1 | NA | TRBJ1-5
CASAYNEQFF | TGTGCCAGCGCCTACAATGAGCAGTTCTTC | NA | TRBV6-1 | NA | TRBJ2-1
CASSQGQGKETQYF | TGCGCCAGCAGCCAAGGGCAGGGAAAAGAGACCCAGTACTTC | NA | TRBV4-1 | NA | TRBJ2-5
CASRGGGSPTGELFF | TGTGCCAGCAGGGGGGGAGGCAGCCCCACCGGGGAGCTGTTTTTT | NA | TRBV6-5 | once | TRBJ2-2
CASSVGLAGATLHTQYF | TGTGCCAGCAGCGTAGGCCTAGCGGGGGCCACCCTTCATACGCAGTATTTT | TRBD2 | TRBV9 | NA | TRBJ2-3
CASSVAGIDNEQFF | TGTGCCAGCAGCGTAGCCGGGATAGACAATGAGCAGTTCTTC | NA | TRBV9 | many | TRBJ2-1
CASKGSGETQYF | TGTGCCAGCAAAGGATCGGGAGAGACCCAGTACTTC | NA | TRBV6-6 | NA | TRBJ2-5
CASSLNPATDTQYF | TGTGCCAGCAGCTTAAATCCGGCCACAGATACGCAGTATTTT | NA | TRBV11-3 | NA | TRBJ2-3
CASSEQGAGGELFF | TGTGCCAGCAGCGAACAGGGGGCTGGCGGGGAGCTGTTTTTT | TRBD1 | TRBV9 | NA | TRBJ2-2
CASSASLTSTDTQYF | TGTGCCAGCAGTGCCTCTCTAACTAGCACAGATACGCAGTATTTT | NA | TRBV25-1 | few | TRBJ2-3
CASSLVGGQREKLFF | TGCGCCAGCAGCTTGGTCGGGGGCCAGCGCGAAAAACTGTTTTTT | NA | TRBV5-1 | NA | TRBJ1-4
CASSPGTSGSIYTQYF | TGTGCCAGCTCACCAGGGACTAGCGGGTCGATCTATACGCAGTATTTT | TRBD2 | TRBV18 | NA | TRBJ2-3
CASRTGLNTEAFF | TGTGCCAGCAGGACAGGGCTGAACACTGAAGCTTTCTTT | TRBD1 | TRBV6-6 | NA | TRBJ1-1
CASSPPGGLSSGANVLTF | TGTGCCAGCTCACCCCCAGGGGGCCTCAGCTCTGGGGCCAACGTCCTGACTTTC | TRBD1 | TRBV18 | NA | TRBJ2-6
CASSPTSARTDTQYF | TGCGCCAGCAGCCCGACTAGCGCCCGCACAGATACGCAGTATTTT | TRBD2 | TRBV5-1 | NA | TRBJ2-3
CAARDSNNQPQHF | TGTGCCGCTCGAGACAGCAACAATCAGCCCCAGCATTTT | NA | TRBV6-1 | once | TRBJ1-5
CASSESLAGDHEQYF | TGTGCCAGCAGTGAATCTCTCGCGGGAGACCACGAGCAGTACTTC | TRBD2 | TRBV2 | NA | TRBJ2-7
CASSLMTVSGTDTQYF | TGTGCCAGCAGCCTTATGACGGTCTCCGGCACAGATACGCAGTATTTT | NA | TRBV2 | NA | TRBJ2-3
CASRDRVTPLHF | TGTGCCAGCAGGGACAGGGTCACACCCCTCCACTTT | TRBD1 | TRBV27 | NA | TRBJ1-6
CASRSPPEGEQFF | TGTGCCAGTCGCTCTCCACCCGAGGGCGAGCAGTTCTTC | NA | TRBV27 | NA | TRBJ2-1
CASSLRYGGEETQYF | TGTGCCAGCAGCTTACGCTATGGAGGGGAAGAGACCCAGTACTTC | NA | TRBV5-5 | NA | TRBJ2-5
CASSLDRANTGELFF | TGTGCCAGCAGCCTAGACAGGGCTAACACCGGGGAGCTGTTTTTT | TRBD1 | TRBV5-4 | NA | TRBJ2-2
CASSYSSVAASSYEQYF | TGTGCCAGCAGTTACTCATCGGTAGCGGCGAGCTCCTACGAGCAGTACTTC | NA | TRBV6-7 | NA | TRBJ2-7
CASSASGWGMVNTEAFF | TGTGCCAGCAGCGCCAGTGGTTGGGGAATGGTGAACACTGAAGCTTTCTTT | NA | TRBV7-2 | NA | TRBJ1-1
CASSQEWAASGELFF | TGCGCCAGCAGCCAAGAGTGGGCCGCGTCCGGGGAGCTGTTTTTT | NA | TRBV4-1 | NA | TRBJ2-2
CASSLGNTGELFF | TGTGCCAGCAGCTTAGGGAACACCGGGGAGCTGTTTTTT | NA | TRBV7-3 | few | TRBJ2-2
CASSLTVLAVSGEQYF | TGTGCCAGCAGCTTAACCGTACTAGCGGTCTCGGGAGAGCAGTACTTC | TRBD2 | TRBV7-2 | NA | TRBJ2-7
CASSYSGGLGEQYF | TGTGCCAGCAGTTACTCAGGGGGGCTCGGCGAGCAGTACTTC | NA | TRBV2 | NA | TRBJ2-7
CASSYSGTGSSETQYF | TGTGCCAGCAGTTACTCCGGGACAGGGTCCTCCGAGACCCAGTACTTC | TRBD1 | TRBV6-6 | NA | TRBJ2-5
CASSIQSTSGYNEQFF | TGCGCCAGCAGTATACAGTCGACTAGCGGGTACAATGAGCAGTTCTTC | TRBD2 | TRBV5-1 | once | TRBJ2-1
CASSLGRGSLGTDTQYF | TGTGCCAGCAGCTTAGGGCGGGGCTCCCTTGGAACAGATACGCAGTATTTT | NA | TRBV7-8 | NA | TRBJ2-3
CASRGSMNTEAFF | TGCGCCAGCAGGGGATCGATGAACACTGAAGCTTTCTTT | NA | TRBV10-2 | NA | TRBJ1-1
CASSLDTGGVTEAFF | TGCGCCAGCAGCTTGGATACAGGGGGTGTGACTGAAGCTTTCTTT | TRBD1 | TRBV5-1 | NA | TRBJ1-1
CASSVGDFTGGTGELFF | TGTGCCAGCAGCGTAGGGGACTTCACGGGAGGCACCGGGGAGCTGTTTTTT | TRBD2 | TRBV9 | NA | TRBJ2-2
CASSPDRDVYEQYF | TGTGCCAGCTCACCGGACAGGGATGTGTACGAGCAGTACTTC | TRBD1 | TRBV18 | few | TRBJ2-7
CASSALIGNTIYF | TGTGCCAGCAGTGCCCTGATTGGAAACACCATATATTTT | NA | TRBV2 | NA | TRBJ1-3